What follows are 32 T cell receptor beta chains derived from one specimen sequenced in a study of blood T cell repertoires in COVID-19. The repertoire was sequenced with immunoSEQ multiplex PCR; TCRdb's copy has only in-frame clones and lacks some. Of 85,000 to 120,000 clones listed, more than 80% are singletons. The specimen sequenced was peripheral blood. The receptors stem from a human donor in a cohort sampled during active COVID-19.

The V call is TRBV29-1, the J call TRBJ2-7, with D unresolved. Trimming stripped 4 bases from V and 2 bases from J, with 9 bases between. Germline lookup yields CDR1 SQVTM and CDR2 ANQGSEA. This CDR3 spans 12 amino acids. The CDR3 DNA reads TGCAGCGTTGTAGGTCAGGCCTACGAGCAGTACTTC. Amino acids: CSVVGQAYEQYF.

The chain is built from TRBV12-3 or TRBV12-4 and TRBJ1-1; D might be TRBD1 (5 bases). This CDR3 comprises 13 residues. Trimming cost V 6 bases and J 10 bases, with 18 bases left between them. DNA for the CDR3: TGTGCCAGCAGCAAAAAGGTAGGGGTGGGAGCTTTCTTT. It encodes CASSKKVGVGAFF.

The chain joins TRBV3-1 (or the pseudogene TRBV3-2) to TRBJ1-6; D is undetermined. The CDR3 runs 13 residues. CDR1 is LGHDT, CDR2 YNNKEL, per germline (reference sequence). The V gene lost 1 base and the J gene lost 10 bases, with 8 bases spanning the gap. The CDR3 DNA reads TGTGCCAGCAGCCAAGGAGCCCAATCACCCCTCCACTTT. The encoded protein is CASSQGAQSPLHF.

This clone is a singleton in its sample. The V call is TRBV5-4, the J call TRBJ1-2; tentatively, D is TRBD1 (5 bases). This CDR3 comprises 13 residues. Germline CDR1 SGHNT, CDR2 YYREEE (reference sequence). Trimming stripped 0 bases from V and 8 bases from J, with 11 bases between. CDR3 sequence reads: CASSLVGVSGYTF. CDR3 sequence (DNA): TGTGCCAGCAGCTTGGTAGGGGTATCAGGCTACACCTTC.

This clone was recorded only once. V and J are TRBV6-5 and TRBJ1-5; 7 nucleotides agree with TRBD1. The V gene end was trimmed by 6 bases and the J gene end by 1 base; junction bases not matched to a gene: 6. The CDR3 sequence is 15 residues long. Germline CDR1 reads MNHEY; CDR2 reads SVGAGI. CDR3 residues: CASRREGQSNQPQHF. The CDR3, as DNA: TGTGCCAGCAGGCGAGAGGGACAGAGCAATCAGCCCCAGCATTTT.

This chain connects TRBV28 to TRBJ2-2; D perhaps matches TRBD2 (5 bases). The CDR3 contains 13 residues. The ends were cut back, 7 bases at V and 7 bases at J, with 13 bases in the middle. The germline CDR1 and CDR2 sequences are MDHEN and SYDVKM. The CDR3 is CASKTPGVGELFF. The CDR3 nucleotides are TGTGCCAGCAAAACCCCCGGGGTCGGGGAGCTGTTTTTT. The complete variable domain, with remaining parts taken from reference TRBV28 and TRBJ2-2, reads DVKVTQSSRYLVKRTGEKVFLECVQDMDHENMFWYRQDPGLGLRLIYFSYDVKMKEKGDIPEGYSVSREKKERFSLILESASTNQTSMYLCASKTPGVGELFFGEGSRLTVL.

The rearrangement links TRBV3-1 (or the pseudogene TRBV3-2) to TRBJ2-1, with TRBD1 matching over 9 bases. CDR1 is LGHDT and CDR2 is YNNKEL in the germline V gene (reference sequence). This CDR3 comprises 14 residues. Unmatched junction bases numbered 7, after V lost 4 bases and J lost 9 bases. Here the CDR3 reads CASSRTGQGIEQFF. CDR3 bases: TGTGCCAGCAGCCGGACGGGACAGGGAATTGAGCAGTTCTTC.

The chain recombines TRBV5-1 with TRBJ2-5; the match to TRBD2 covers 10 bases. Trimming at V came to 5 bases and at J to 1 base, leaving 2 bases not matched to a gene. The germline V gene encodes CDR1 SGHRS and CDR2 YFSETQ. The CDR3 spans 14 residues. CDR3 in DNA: TGCGCCAGCAGTAGCGGGGGGTCCCAAGAGACCCAGTACTTC. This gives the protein CASSSGGSQETQYF. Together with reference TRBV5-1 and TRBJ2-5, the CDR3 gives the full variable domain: KAGVTQTPRYLIKTRGQQVTLSCSPISGHRSVSWYQQTPGQGLQFLFEYFSETQRNKGNFPGRFSGRQFSNSRSEMNVSTLELGDSALYLCASSSGGSQETQYFGPGTRLLVL.

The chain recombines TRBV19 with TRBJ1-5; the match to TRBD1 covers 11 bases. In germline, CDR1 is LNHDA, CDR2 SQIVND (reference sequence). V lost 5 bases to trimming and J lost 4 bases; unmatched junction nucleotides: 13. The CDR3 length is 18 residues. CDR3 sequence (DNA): TGTGCCAGTAGTCGGCTTCTGGCCGGGACAGGGGGAAATCAGCCCCAGCATTTT. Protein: CASSRLLAGTGGNQPQHF. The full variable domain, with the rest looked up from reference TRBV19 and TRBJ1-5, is DGGITQSPKYLFRKEGQNVTLSCEQNLNHDAMYWYRQDPGQGLRLIYYSQIVNDFQKGDIAEGYSVSREKKESFPLTVTSAQKNPTAFYLCASSRLLAGTGGNQPQHFGDGTRLSIL.

The CDR3 reads CASSLDQGWTEAFF. DNA for the CDR3: TGTGCCAGCAGCTTAGATCAGGGTTGGACTGAAGCTTTCTTT. The rearrangement joins TRBV7-9 to TRBJ1-1, with TRBD1 as a possible D gene (5 bases). Germline CDR1 and CDR2: SEHNR and FQNEAQ (reference sequence). V shed 1 base and J shed 5 bases, with 11 bases lying between them. The CDR3 contains 14 residues.

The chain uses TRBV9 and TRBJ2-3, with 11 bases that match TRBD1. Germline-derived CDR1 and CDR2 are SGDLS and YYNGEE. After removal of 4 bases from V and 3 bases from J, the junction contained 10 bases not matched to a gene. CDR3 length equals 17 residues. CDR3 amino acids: CASSPIWTGGSTDTQYF. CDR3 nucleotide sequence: TGTGCCAGCAGCCCTATTTGGACAGGGGGCTCGACAGATACGCAGTATTTT.

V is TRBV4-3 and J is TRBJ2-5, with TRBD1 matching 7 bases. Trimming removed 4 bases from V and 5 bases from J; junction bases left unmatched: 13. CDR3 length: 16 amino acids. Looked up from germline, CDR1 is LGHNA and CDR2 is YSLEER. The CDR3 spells CASSPGQPEMGETQYF. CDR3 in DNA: TGCGCCAGCAGCCCGGGACAGCCGGAGATGGGGGAGACCCAGTACTTC.

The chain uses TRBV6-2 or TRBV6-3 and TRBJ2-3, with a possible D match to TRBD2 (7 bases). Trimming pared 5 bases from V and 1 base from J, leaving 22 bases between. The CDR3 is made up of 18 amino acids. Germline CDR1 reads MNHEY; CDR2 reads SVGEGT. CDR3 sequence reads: CASSPGKRGGFGTDTQYF. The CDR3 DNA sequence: TGTGCCAGCAGTCCGGGGAAAAGGGGGGGCTTTGGCACAGATACGCAGTATTTT.

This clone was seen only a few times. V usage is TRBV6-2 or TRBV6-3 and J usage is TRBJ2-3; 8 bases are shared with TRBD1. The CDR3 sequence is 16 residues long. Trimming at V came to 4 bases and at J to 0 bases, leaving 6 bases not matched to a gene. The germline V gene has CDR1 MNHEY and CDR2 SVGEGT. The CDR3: CASSSPGQASTDTQYF. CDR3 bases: TGTGCCAGCAGTTCTCCGGGACAGGCTAGCACAGATACGCAGTATTTT.

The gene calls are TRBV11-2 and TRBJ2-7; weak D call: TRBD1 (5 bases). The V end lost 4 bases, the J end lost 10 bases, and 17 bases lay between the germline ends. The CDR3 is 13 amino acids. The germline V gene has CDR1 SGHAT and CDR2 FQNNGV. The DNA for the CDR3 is TGTGCCAGCAGCTCACCCCTGGACACCCCCCAGTACTTC. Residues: CASSSPLDTPQYF.

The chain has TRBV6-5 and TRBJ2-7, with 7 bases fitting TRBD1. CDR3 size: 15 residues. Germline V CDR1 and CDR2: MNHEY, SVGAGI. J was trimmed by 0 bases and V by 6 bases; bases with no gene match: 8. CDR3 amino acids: CASRPHKGASYEQYF. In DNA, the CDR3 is TGTGCCAGCAGGCCGCACAAGGGGGCCTCCTACGAGCAGTACTTC.

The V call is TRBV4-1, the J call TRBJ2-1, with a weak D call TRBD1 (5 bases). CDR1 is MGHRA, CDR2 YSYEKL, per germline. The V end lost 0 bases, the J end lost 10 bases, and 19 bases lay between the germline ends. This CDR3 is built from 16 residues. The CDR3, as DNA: TGCGCCAGCAGCCAAGACCCAGGGTCAGGGTCCAGCGAGCAGTTCTTC. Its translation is CASSQDPGSGSSEQFF.

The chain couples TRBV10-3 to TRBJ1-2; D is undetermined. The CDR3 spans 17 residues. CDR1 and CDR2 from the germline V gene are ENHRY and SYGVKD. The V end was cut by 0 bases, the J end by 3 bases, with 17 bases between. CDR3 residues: CAISESTSAGIYYGYTF. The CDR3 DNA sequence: TGTGCCATCAGTGAGTCTACTTCCGCCGGGATTTACTATGGCTACACCTTC.

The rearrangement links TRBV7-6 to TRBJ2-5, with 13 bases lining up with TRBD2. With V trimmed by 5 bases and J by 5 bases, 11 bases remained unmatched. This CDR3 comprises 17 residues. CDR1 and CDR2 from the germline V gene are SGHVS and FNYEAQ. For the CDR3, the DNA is TGTGCCAGCAGCCCAGGACTAGCGGGGGAGGCGGGTGAGACCCAGTACTTC. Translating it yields CASSPGLAGEAGETQYF. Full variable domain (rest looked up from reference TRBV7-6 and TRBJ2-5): GAGVSQSPRYKVTKRGQDVALRCDPISGHVSLYWYRQALGQGPEFLTYFNYEAQQDKSGLPNDRFSAERPEGSISTLTIQRTEQRDSAMYRCASSPGLAGEAGETQYFGPGTRLLVL.

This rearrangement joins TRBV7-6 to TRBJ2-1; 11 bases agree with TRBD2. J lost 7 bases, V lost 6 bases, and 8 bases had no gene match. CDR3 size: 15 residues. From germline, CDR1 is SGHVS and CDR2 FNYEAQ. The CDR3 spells CASRIAGGPRNEQFF. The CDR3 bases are TGTGCCAGCAGGATAGCGGGGGGGCCGAGGAATGAGCAGTTCTTC.

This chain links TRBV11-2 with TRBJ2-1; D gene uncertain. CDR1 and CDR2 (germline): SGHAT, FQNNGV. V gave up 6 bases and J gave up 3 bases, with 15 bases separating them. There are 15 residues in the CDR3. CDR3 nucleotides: TGTGCCAGCAGTCCCCGATCAGCGAGCTACAATGAGCAGTTCTTC. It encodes CASSPRSASYNEQFF. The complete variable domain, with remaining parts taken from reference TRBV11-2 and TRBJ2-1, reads EAGVAQSPRYKIIEKRQSVAFWCNPISGHATLYWYQQILGQGPKLLIQFQNNGVVDDSQLPKDRFSAERLKGVDSTLKIQPAKLEDSAVYLCASSPRSASYNEQFFGPGTRLTVL.

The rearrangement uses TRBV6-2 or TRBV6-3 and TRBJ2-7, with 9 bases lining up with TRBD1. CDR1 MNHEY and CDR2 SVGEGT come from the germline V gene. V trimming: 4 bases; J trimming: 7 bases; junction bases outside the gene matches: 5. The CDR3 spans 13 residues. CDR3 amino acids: CASSFGQGREQYF. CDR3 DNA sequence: TGTGCCAGCAGTTTCGGACAGGGGAGAGAGCAGTACTTC.

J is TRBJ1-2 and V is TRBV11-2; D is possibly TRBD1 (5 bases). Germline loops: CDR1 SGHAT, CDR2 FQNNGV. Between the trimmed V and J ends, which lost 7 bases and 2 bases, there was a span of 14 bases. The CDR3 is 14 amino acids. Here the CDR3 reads CASNSPKGNYGYTF. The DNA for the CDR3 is TGTGCCAGCAACTCGCCGAAGGGGAACTATGGCTACACCTTC.

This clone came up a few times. The CDR3 bases are TGTGCCAGCAGGCAGGGTAATTCACCCCTCCACTTT. As protein: CASRQGNSPLHF. The chain recombines TRBV6-5 with TRBJ1-6; TRBD1 might be the D (5 bases). V shed 6 bases and J shed 6 bases, with 6 bases lying between them. CDR1 is MNHEY and CDR2 is SVGAGI in the germline V gene. The CDR3 consists of 12 residues.

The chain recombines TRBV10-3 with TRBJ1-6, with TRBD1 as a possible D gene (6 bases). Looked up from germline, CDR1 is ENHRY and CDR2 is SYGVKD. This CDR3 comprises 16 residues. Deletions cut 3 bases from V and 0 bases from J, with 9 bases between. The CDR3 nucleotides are TGTGCCATCAGTGACAGGGGATCCTCCTATAATTCACCCCTCCACTTT. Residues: CAISDRGSSYNSPLHF.

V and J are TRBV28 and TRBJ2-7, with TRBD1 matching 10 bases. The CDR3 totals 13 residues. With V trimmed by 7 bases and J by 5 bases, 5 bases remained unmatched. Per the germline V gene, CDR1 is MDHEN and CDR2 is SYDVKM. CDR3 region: CASTGTGDHEQYF. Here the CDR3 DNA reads TGTGCCAGCACCGGGACAGGGGATCACGAGCAGTACTTC.

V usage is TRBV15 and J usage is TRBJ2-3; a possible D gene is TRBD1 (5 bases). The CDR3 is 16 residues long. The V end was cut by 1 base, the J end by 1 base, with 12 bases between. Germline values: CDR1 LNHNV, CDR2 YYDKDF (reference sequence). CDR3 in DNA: TGTGCCACCAGCAGAGCTTCAGGGCTGGGCACAGATACGCAGTATTTT. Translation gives CATSRASGLGTDTQYF.

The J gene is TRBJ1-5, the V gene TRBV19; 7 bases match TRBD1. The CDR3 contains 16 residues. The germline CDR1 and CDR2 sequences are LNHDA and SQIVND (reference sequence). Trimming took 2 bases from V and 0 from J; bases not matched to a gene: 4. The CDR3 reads CASSILQGNSNQPQHF. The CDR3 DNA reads TGTGCCAGTAGTATATTACAGGGGAATAGCAATCAGCCCCAGCATTTT.

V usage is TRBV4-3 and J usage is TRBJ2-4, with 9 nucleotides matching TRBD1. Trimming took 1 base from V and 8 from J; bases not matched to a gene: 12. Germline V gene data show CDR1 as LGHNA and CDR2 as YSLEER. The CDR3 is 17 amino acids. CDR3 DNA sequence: TGCGCCAGCAGCCAAGGAGTCACCGGGACAGGGATGTACATTCAGTACTTC. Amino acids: CASSQGVTGTGMYIQYF.

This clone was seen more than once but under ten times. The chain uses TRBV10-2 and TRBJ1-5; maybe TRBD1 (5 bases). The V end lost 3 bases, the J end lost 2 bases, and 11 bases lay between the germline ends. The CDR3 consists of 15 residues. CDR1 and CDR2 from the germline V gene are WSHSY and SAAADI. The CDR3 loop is CASSEGAGRNQPQHF. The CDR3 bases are TGCGCCAGCAGTGAAGGGGCGGGACGCAATCAGCCCCAGCATTTT.

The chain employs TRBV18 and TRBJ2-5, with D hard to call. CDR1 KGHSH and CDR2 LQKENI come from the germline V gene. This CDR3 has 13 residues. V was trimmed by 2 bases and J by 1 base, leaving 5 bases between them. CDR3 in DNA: TGTGCCAGCTCACCATTCAGCCAAGAGACCCAGTACTTC. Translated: CASSPFSQETQYF.

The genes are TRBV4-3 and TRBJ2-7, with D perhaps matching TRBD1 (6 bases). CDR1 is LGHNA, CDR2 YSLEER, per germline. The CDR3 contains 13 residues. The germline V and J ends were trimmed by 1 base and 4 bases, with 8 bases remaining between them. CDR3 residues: CASSQVQGYEQYF. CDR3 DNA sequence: TGCGCCAGCAGCCAAGTCCAGGGGTACGAGCAGTACTTC.